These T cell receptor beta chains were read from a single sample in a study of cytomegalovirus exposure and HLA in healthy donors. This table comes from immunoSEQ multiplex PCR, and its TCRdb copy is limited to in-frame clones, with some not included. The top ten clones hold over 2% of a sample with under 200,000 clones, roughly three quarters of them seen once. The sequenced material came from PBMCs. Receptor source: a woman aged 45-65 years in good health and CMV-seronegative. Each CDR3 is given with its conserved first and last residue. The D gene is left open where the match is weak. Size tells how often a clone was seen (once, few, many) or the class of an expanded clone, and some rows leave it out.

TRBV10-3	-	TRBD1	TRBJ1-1	TGTGCCATCAGTGAGACGGGGTCATGGACAGGGTCTGGGGACACTGAAGCTTTCTTT	CAISETGSWTGSGDTEAFF
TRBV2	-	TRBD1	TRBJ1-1	TGTGCCAACTCCGGGACAGGGGCGAACACTGAAGCTTTCTTT	CANSGTGANTEAFF
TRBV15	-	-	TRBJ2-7	TGTGCCACCAGCAACAACTACGAGCAGTACTTC	CATSNNYEQYF
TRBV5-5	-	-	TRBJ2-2	TGTGCCAGCAGCCAAGGCGGGGACACCGGGGAGCTGTTTTTT	CASSQGGDTGELFF
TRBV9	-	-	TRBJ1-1	TGTGCCAGCAGCCCCCAGGACCCCTGGACTACAGGGAACACTGAAGCTTTCTTT	CASSPQDPWTTGNTEAFF
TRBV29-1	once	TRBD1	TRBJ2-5	TGCAGCGTAGACCGGGTACGGGGACAGGTTGTCCGAGAGACCCAGTACTTC	CSVDRVRGQVVRETQYF
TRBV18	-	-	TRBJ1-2	TGTGCCAGCTCACCCTCCCCGAAGGGGGTCAGGGCTAACTATGGCTACACCTTC	CASSPSPKGVRANYGYTF
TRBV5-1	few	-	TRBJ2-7	TGCGCCAGCAGCTTGGATGGAGGGTCGGAACGGGAGCAGTACTTC	CASSLDGGSEREQYF
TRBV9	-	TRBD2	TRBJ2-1	TGTGCCAGCAGCGAGAGTAGCGGGGGGGCCTTCTACAATGAGCAGTTCTTC	CASSESSGGAFYNEQFF
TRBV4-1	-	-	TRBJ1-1	TGCGCCAGCAGCCAAGACTATAGGGGAAGTTTGGACACTGAAGCTTTCTTT	CASSQDYRGSLDTEAFF
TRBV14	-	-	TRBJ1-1	TGTGCCAGCAGCCAAGAACTCGGGAACAAGAACACTGAAGCTTTCTTT	CASSQELGNKNTEAFF
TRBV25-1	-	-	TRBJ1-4	TGTGCCAGCAGTGTGTTGTCGGGGAATGAAAAACTGTTTTTT	CASSVLSGNEKLFF
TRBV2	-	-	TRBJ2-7	TGTGCCAGCAGCGCACAGGACCCGGGTATCGACGAGCAGTACTTC	CASSAQDPGIDEQYF
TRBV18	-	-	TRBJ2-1	TGTGCCAGCCAGGCGGGTCAGTCCTACAATGAGCAGTTCTTC	CASQAGQSYNEQFF
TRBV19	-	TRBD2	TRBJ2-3	TGTGCCAGTAGTATGGGCTCGCGGGGGGCACGCACAGATACGCAGTATTTT	CASSMGSRGARTDTQYF
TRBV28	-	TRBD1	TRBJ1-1	TGTGCCAGCAGTTTCCCGTCCGGGACAGCCGAAGCTTTCTTT	CASSFPSGTAEAFF
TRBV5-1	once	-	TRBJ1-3	TGCGCCAGCAGCTTGGACTTAAGTGGAAACACCATATATTTT	CASSLDLSGNTIYF
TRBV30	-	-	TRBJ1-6	TGTGCCAGGGCCGGGGGGGGAAATTCACCCCTCCACTTT	CARAGGGNSPLHF
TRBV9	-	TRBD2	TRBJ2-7	TGTGCCAGCAGCGCCGGACTAGCGGGAACTCTAGGAGAGCAGTACTTC	CASSAGLAGTLGEQYF
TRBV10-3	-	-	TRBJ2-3	TGTGCCATCAGTGAAGGGGAATTAGATACGCAGTATTTT	CAISEGELDTQYF
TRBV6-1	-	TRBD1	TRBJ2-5	TGTGCCAGCAGTGATCAGGGGGCGCCGGGACAAGAGACCCAGTACTTC	CASSDQGAPGQETQYF
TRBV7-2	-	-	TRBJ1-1	TGTGCCAGCAGCCATATTCCAGGGGTCGGAGGAGCTGAAGCTTTCTTT	CASSHIPGVGGAEAFF
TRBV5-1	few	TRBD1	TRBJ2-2	TGCGCCAGCAGGGGACAGGGGAACACCGGGGAGCTGTTTTTT	CASRGQGNTGELFF
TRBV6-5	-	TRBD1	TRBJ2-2	TGTGCCAGCAGTTTCGCGACAGGGGCGGGCGGGGAGCTGTTTTTT	CASSFATGAGGELFF
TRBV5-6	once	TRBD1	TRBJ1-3	TGTGCCAGCAGCTTATTGACAGGGTCCTCTACCGGGAACACCATATATTTT	CASSLLTGSSTGNTIYF
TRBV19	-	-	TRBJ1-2	TGTGCCAGTAGTATGCAACAGAACTATGGCTACACCTTC	CASSMQQNYGYTF
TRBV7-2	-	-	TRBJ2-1	TGTGCCAGCAGTTCCCCTTCAGGGGTTAGAAATGAGCAGTTCTTC	CASSSPSGVRNEQFF
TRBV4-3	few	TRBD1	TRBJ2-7	TGCGCCAGCAGCCAAGATAATGGACAGGGATACGAGCAGTACTTC	CASSQDNGQGYEQYF
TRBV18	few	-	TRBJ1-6	TGTGCCAGCTCACTACAGGCGAATAATTCACCCCTCCACTTT	CASSLQANNSPLHF
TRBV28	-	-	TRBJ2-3	TGTGCCAGCCCCCAAAGGCGGGACAGAGTCACAGATACGCAGTATTTT	CASPQRRDRVTDTQYF
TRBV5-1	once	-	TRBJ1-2	TGCGCCAGCAGCCCCGACGGGAGCTATGGCTACACCTTC	CASSPDGSYGYTF
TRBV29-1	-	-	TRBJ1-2	TGCAGCGTCGGACTGAAAAACTATGGCTACACCTTC	CSVGLKNYGYTF
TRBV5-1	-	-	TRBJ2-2	TGCGCCAGCAGCCTAGGGTCGGTCCGTGGAGGGCTGTTTTTT	CASSLGSVRGGLFF
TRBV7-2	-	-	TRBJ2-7	TGTGCCAGCAGCTTACAGGGTAAATACCACGAGCAGTACTTC	CASSLQGKYHEQYF
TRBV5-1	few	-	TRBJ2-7	TGCGCCAGCAGCTTTGGGGGAGGTCGCGAGCAGTACTTC	CASSFGGGREQYF
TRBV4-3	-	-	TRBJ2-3	TGCGCCAGCAGCCAAGCCTCAGGGAGGTCAAACACAGATACGCAGTATTTT	CASSQASGRSNTDTQYF
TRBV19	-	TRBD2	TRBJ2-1	TGTGCCAGTACCCTCGGGGCTAGCGGGAGGGGAGACAATGAGCAGTTCTTC	CASTLGASGRGDNEQFF
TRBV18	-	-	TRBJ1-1	TGTGCCAGCTCATTCCAGGATTACACTGAAGCTTTCTTT	CASSFQDYTEAFF
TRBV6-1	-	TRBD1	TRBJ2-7	TGTGCCAGCAACCCCGGGACAGGGTTTTCCAACGAGCAGTACTTC	CASNPGTGFSNEQYF
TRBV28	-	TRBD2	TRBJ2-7	TGTGCCAGCAGTTTGGGCCCGGGACTAGCGGGGATCTACGAGCAGTACTTC	CASSLGPGLAGIYEQYF
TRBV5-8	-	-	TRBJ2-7	TGTGCCAGCAGCTTGTTCGGGGGGCGCGAGCAGTACTTC	CASSLFGGREQYF
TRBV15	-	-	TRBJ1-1	TGTGCCACCAGCAGAGATACGGGGAGGGAGGTGGCTTTCTTT	CATSRDTGREVAFF
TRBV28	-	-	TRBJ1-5	TGTGCCAGCAGTTTACTTGGCGGGCAGCCCCAGCATTTT	CASSLLGGQPQHF
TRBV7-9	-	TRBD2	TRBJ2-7	TGTGCCAGCAGCTTAGCCGGGACTAGCTCCTACGAGCAGTACTTC	CASSLAGTSSYEQYF
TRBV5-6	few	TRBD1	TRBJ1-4	TGTGCCACCGAAGACAGGGCACTTGGGAAACTGTTTTTT	CATEDRALGKLFF
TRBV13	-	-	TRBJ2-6	TGTGCCAGCAGCTTAGGGTACTCTGGGGCCAACGTCCTGACTTTC	CASSLGYSGANVLTF
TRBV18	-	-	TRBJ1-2	TGTGCCAGCTCACCACCCTCTAACTATGGCTACACCTTC	CASSPPSNYGYTF
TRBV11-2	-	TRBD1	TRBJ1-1	TGTGCCAGCAGCCCCAGGGGGCGGTTCACTGAAGCTTTCTTT	CASSPRGRFTEAFF
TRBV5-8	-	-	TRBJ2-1	TGTGCCAGCAGCTTGGGGAGTCGAAGCCTCCCGTTTAGCTCCTACAATGAGCAGTTCTTC	CASSLGSRSLPFSSYNEQFF
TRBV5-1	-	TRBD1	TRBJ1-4	TGCGCCAGCAGCCCCGGGACAGGTGGTAATGAAAAACTGTTTTTT	CASSPGTGGNEKLFF
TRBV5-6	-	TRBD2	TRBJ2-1	TGTGCCAGCAGCTTGGCCGTATTAGCGGGTTACAATGAGCAGTTCTTC	CASSLAVLAGYNEQFF
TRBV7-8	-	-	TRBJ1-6	TGTGCCAGCAGCAAAGGGGGATATAATTCACCCCTCCACTTT	CASSKGGYNSPLHF